This note documents a single T cell receptor beta chain sequence. Its matching antigen is unknown. This sample was included in a study of blood T cells in healthy people across ages. Study outcomes and limitations: The lack of PBMC sorting stopped any conclusive naive versus antigen-experienced comparison.

CDR3 size: 13 residues. Germline V lookup: CDR1 MNHNY, CDR2 SVGAGI (reference sequence). The ends were cut back, 3 bases at V and 10 bases at J, with 15 bases in the middle. Through a sample-barcoded 5' primer and a J-beta primer mix, a second PCR was run for about 6 to 11 cycles. Tags on each cDNA molecule came from a template-switch adaptor with 12 random nucleotides. No fewer than 3 million CDR3-containing paired-end reads came from each sample. In TCRdb, the 5' RACE reads were re-called with MiXCR into one record per CDR3 protein. The sample has approximately 850,000 distinct CDR3 sequences, more than 45% seen once.

The sequence was obtained from a man between 25 and 39 years old in good health. Sequencing was done on a sample of blood. The V and J genes are TRBV6-6 and TRBJ1-2, with a tentative D call TRBD1 (5 bases). In DNA, the CDR3 is TGTGCCAGCAGTTATAGCGACTCCAGGGCCTACACCTTC. Amino acids: CASSYSDSRAYTF.